Sequencing of this TCR beta chain was carried out in a study of metastatic and nonmetastatic thyroid tumors. Turning to the study itself: Repertoires from malignant and benign thyroid patients were compared across blood and tumor or nodule tissue. Regarding the study as a whole: It was reportedly found that TCR beta diversity was significantly higher in malignant thyroid tumors than in benign nodules, a difference seen in both blood and tumor samples.

The entire patient cohort was treatment-naive prior to thyroid surgery. This clone turned up a few times. Its specificity is not known. This CDR3 comprises 13 residues. Trimming removed 3 bases from V and 6 bases from J, with 9 bases in between. Original analysis: Across clinicopathological groups, CDR3 differences served as the basis for building a distant-metastasis classifier for papillary thyroid cancer. Using MiXCR, TCRdb reanalyzed the PCR reads. None of the V and J calls come from the authors' own analysis; TCRdb made them. The sample lists about 21,000 clones, 28% occurring once. J is TRBJ2-1 and V is TRBV12-3 or TRBV12-4; weak D call: TRBD2 (5 bases). The receptor was derived from a male donor with papillary thyroid cancer or a benign thyroid nodule (not recorded which). Some clones in this sample may be carry-over from other donors' samples. Sequenced input: tumor tissue. As DNA, the CDR3 is TGTGCCAGCAGTTTGGCTAGCATCAATGAGCAGTTCTTC. Translating gives CASSLASINEQFF.